These 28 T cell receptor beta chains were sequenced from one sample in a study of T cells after yellow fever vaccination. Via MiXCR, TCRdb re-called the 5' RACE reads, giving one row per CDR3 protein. Altogether 300,000 to 350,000 distinct CDR3 sequences are present, about 4% being singletons, with the ten largest covering roughly 24%. Sample: PBMCs, taken 5 days after the yellow fever booster vaccination. The receptor source for this set is a man between 18 and 29 years old who received the YFV17D yellow fever vaccine.

In this sample, this clonotype turned up many times. The V and J genes are TRBV9 and TRBJ2-3, with TRBD2 identical over 8 bases. Germline values: CDR1 SGDLS, CDR2 YYNGEE. CDR3 size: 17 residues. Unmatched junction bases numbered 12, after V lost 4 bases and J lost 2 bases. The CDR3 is CASSLRAGGGYTDTQYF. In DNA form, the CDR3 reads TGTGCCAGCAGCCTCCGCGCGGGCGGGGGGTACACAGATACGCAGTATTTT.

This chain connects TRBV9 to TRBJ2-1; D remains unclear. The CDR3 sequence is 15 residues long. V lost 3 bases and J lost 0, with 10 bases in between. CDR1 SGDLS and CDR2 YYNGEE come from the germline V gene. CDR3 loop: CASSAASDSYNEQFF. CDR3 DNA: TGTGCCAGCAGCGCCGCGTCGGACTCCTACAATGAGCAGTTCTTC.

Only a few counts were recorded for this clonotype. This sequence joins TRBV18 and TRBJ2-7; 9 nucleotides match TRBD1. CDR1 is KGHSH and CDR2 is LQKENI in the germline V gene. V lost 6 bases, J lost 1 base, and 7 bases stayed unmatched. This CDR3 is 15 amino acids long. The CDR3 spells CASSRDRVWSYEQYF. The CDR3 DNA reads TGTGCCAGCTCCCGGGACAGGGTTTGGTCCTACGAGCAGTACTTC.

This clonotype was observed a handful of times. V is TRBV7-2 and J is TRBJ2-1, with D uncertain. Germline V CDR1 and CDR2: SGHTA, FQGNSA. V dropped 4 bases and J dropped 0 bases, with 10 bases sitting between them. CDR3 length: 15 amino acids. The CDR3 region has the DNA TGTGCCAGCAGCTCACCCGGGTACTCCTACAATGAGCAGTTCTTC. Its translation is CASSSPGYSYNEQFF.

The chain's CDR3 is CSAFGLADTGELFF. The CDR3, as DNA: TGCAGTGCGTTCGGACTAGCGGACACCGGGGAGCTGTTTTTT. This chain connects TRBV20-1 to TRBJ2-2; 10 bases fit TRBD2. J gave up 3 bases and V 6 bases, and 4 bases lay outside the gene matches. The germline CDR1 and CDR2 sequences are DFQATT and SNEGSKA (reference sequence). CDR3 length equals 14 residues.

A few counts support this clonotype. This chain links TRBV6-5 with TRBJ2-7, with a weak D call TRBD2 (6 bases). Germline CDR1 MNHEY, CDR2 SVGAGI. The CDR3 covers 13 residues. Trimming pared 7 bases from V and 3 bases from J, leaving 13 bases between. The CDR3 spells CASTRIGGYEQYF. The CDR3 DNA is TGTGCCAGCACGCGAATCGGGGGCTACGAGCAGTACTTC.

A few counts support this clonotype. The chain is built from TRBV9 and TRBJ1-1, with D possibly being TRBD1 (6 bases). V lost 2 bases to trimming and J lost 6 bases, with 20 bases between them. The CDR3 contains 16 residues. Germline assignment: CDR1 SGDLS and CDR2 YYNGEE. CDR3 DNA: TGTGCCAGCAGCGTCGATCCGGGGGCGATTTGGGCTGAAGCTTTCTTT. This sequence encodes CASSVDPGAIWAEAFF.

This clonotype occurred many times. The rearrangement joins TRBV20-1 to TRBJ2-7; D possibly corresponds to TRBD2 (6 bases). With 0 bases removed from V and 3 bases from J, the gap between germline ends came to 15 bases. The CDR3 consists of 15 residues. Germline-derived CDR1 and CDR2 are DFQATT and SNEGSKA (reference sequence). The CDR3 bases are TGCAGTGCTAGAGATCAGGAGCGGGTCTTCTACGAGCAGTACTTC. As protein: CSARDQERVFYEQYF.

This clonotype was picked up many times. In DNA form, the CDR3 reads TGTGCCAGCAGCTTATGGACTAGCGAGTCGGATACGCAGTATTTT. This translates into CASSLWTSESDTQYF. The chain uses TRBV7-2 and TRBJ2-3, with 9 positions matching TRBD2. V lost 2 bases and J lost 6; bases outside the gene matches: 6. There are 15 residues in the CDR3. The germline V gene encodes CDR1 SGHTA and CDR2 FQGNSA.

This rearrangement joins TRBV6-5 to TRBJ2-5, with D perhaps TRBD1 (6 bases). Per the germline V gene, CDR1 is MNHEY and CDR2 is SVGAGI. This CDR3 is built from 14 residues. V was clipped by 8 bases and J by 1 base, with 14 bases between them. CDR3: CASYQGWAQETQYF. CDR3 bases: TGTGCCAGCTATCAGGGGTGGGCCCAAGAGACCCAGTACTTC.

As DNA, the CDR3 is TGTGCCAGCAGCTCCCTAGCGGAATGGCAGTTCTTC. Amino acids: CASSSLAEWQFF. The chain recombines TRBV5-4 with TRBJ2-1, with TRBD2 identical over 7 bases. CDR3 size: 12 residues. Trimming cost V 3 bases and J 12 bases; bases outside gene matches: 6. Germline assignment: CDR1 SGHNT and CDR2 YYREEE (reference sequence).

This clonotype has at least ten counts. V and J are TRBV28 and TRBJ1-5, with D maybe TRBD1 (5 bases). This CDR3 is 15 amino acids long. Trimming left V 7 bases short and J 6 bases short, with 19 bases between. CDR1 is MDHEN and CDR2 is SYDVKM in the germline V gene. The CDR3 is CASNPGGGVGQPQHF. DNA of the CDR3: TGTGCCAGCAACCCGGGGGGGGGTGTCGGTCAGCCCCAGCATTTT.

The DNA of the CDR3 is TGTGCCAGCAGTTTAGTCCGAGGGATCGATGAGCAGTTCTTC. This codes for CASSLVRGIDEQFF. The chain carries TRBV27 and TRBJ2-1, with D tentatively TRBD2 (5 bases). From germline, CDR1 is MNHEY and CDR2 SMNVEV (reference sequence). This CDR3 has 14 residues. V lost 2 bases and J lost 8, with 13 bases in between.

This clonotype was seen at least ten times. This chain links TRBV7-2 with TRBJ2-7; 14 nucleotides line up with TRBD2. The length of the CDR3 is 15 residues. Germline V gene sequence: CDR1 SGHTA, CDR2 FQGNSA. The junction had 4 bases not matched to a gene; V was cut back by 3 bases and J by 6 bases. Here the CDR3 DNA reads TGTGCCAGCAGCTTGACTAGCGGGGGGGCCCTCGAGCAGTACTTC. This codes for CASSLTSGGALEQYF.

The table lists this clonotype with many counts. The CDR3 loop reads CSAPTSGGRTDTQYF. The CDR3 DNA is TGCAGTGCTCCTACTAGCGGGGGGCGCACAGATACGCAGTATTTT. The rearrangement joins TRBV20-1 to TRBJ2-3; 12 positions match TRBD2. This CDR3 spans 15 amino acids. Germline trimming cut 5 bases from V and 1 base from J; bases unmatched to any gene: 4. In germline, CDR1 is DFQATT, CDR2 SNEGSKA (reference sequence).

This clonotype was picked up a small number of times. This chain connects TRBV11-2 to TRBJ2-7; D call uncertain. The CDR3 length is 14 residues. Germline CDR1 and CDR2: SGHAT and FQNNGV. V gave up 2 bases and J gave up 2 bases, with 10 bases separating them. CDR3: CASSLSVVAYEQYF. CDR3 coding DNA: TGTGCCAGCAGCTTATCAGTTGTCGCCTACGAGCAGTACTTC.

This clonotype has only a few counts. V gene TRBV19 combines with J gene TRBJ2-1; 10 bases align to TRBD1. V shed 10 bases and J 8 bases; nucleotides not matched to a gene: 14. This CDR3 comprises 15 residues. Per germline, CDR1 LNHDA and CDR2 SQIVND (reference sequence). The CDR3 DNA is TGTGCCACCGCAGCGACAGGGGGCGGATTGTATGAGCAGTTCTTC. Residues: CATAATGGGLYEQFF.

The chain uses TRBV11-2 and TRBJ1-1, with no clear D. Germline V gene sequence: CDR1 SGHAT, CDR2 FQNNGV. The germline V and J ends were trimmed by 5 bases and 1 base, with 20 bases remaining between them. The CDR3 has 17 amino acids. Here the CDR3 reads CASSAEGFRLRNTEAFF. CDR3 in DNA: TGTGCCAGCAGCGCCGAGGGTTTCAGACTGAGGAACACTGAAGCTTTCTTT.

The CDR3 reads CASSIDRVASPLHF. CDR3 bases: TGTGCCAGCAGTATAGACAGGGTAGCTTCACCCCTCCACTTT. V and J are TRBV7-8 and TRBJ1-6; 7 nucleotides line up with TRBD1. Germline lookup yields CDR1 SGHVS and CDR2 FQNEAQ. This CDR3 is 14 amino acids long. V was pared by 6 bases and J by 9 bases, with 8 bases of the junction left unmatched. The complete variable domain, with remaining parts taken from reference TRBV7-8 and TRBJ1-6, reads GAGVSQSPRYKVAKRGQDVALRCDPISGHVSLFWYQQALGQGPEFLTYFQNEAQLDKSGLPSDRFFAERPEGSVSTLKIQRTQQEDSAVYLCASSIDRVASPLHFGNGTRLTVT.

This clonotype showed up just a few times. The chain employs TRBV20-1 and TRBJ2-1; 13 bases map to TRBD2. V trimming: 5 bases; J trimming: 8 bases; junction bases outside the gene matches: 6. CDR3 length equals 14 residues. Germline CDR1 DFQATT, CDR2 SNEGSKA (reference sequence). The CDR3 here is CSAVTSGGAYEQFF. CDR3 bases: TGCAGTGCTGTTACTAGCGGGGGGGCCTATGAGCAGTTCTTC.

The J gene is TRBJ2-5, the V gene TRBV28, with 7 nucleotides matching TRBD2. The CDR3 spans 14 residues. V shed 5 bases and J 5 bases; nucleotides not matched to a gene: 8. Germline CDR1 and CDR2: MDHEN and SYDVKM. This CDR3 reads CASSPSPGGETQYF. CDR3 sequence (DNA): TGTGCCAGCAGTCCCTCCCCCGGGGGGGAGACCCAGTACTTC.

J is TRBJ2-2 and V is TRBV3-1; no firm D call. Trimming removed 1 base at V and 13 bases at J, with 7 bases between. The CDR3 loop spans 11 amino acids. Germline CDR1 and CDR2: LGHDT and YNNKEL (reference sequence). For the CDR3, the DNA is TGTGCCAGCAGCCAAGGACTGGTGCTGTTTTTT. Its translation is CASSQGLVLFF.

The chain carries TRBV12-3 or TRBV12-4 and TRBJ2-7, with D uncertain. This CDR3 has 12 amino acids. Between the trimmed V and J ends, which lost 2 bases and 3 bases, there was a span of 5 bases. CDR3 region: CASSLQDYEQYF. The CDR3 nucleotides are TGTGCCAGCAGTTTACAGGACTACGAGCAGTACTTC.

This clonotype was observed a handful of times. The rearrangement links TRBV7-2 to TRBJ2-3, with D hard to call. The CDR3 loop spans 14 amino acids. Germline V lookup: CDR1 SGHTA, CDR2 FQGNSA. V gave up 3 bases and J gave up 3 bases, with 10 bases separating them. DNA of the CDR3: TGTGCCAGCAGCTTTTCCCCAGTGACAGATACGCAGTATTTT. Residues: CASSFSPVTDTQYF. Looking up the rest from reference TRBV7-2 and TRBJ2-3 gives the full variable domain: GAGVSQSPSNKVTEKGKDVELRCDPISGHTALYWYRQSLGQGLEFLIYFQGNSAPDKSGLPSDRFSAERTGGSVSTLTIQRTQQEDSAVYLCASSFSPVTDTQYFGPGTRLTVL.

This clonotype was seen more than once but under ten times. This rearrangement joins TRBV19 to TRBJ2-1; perhaps TRBD2 as D (5 bases). Germline CDR1 is LNHDA and CDR2 is SQIVND (reference sequence). Trimming stripped 6 bases from V and 10 bases from J, with 19 bases between. The CDR3 is made up of 14 amino acids. The CDR3 here is CASRDGDPKEEQFF. As DNA, the CDR3 is TGTGCCAGTAGAGACGGGGATCCCAAGGAAGAGCAGTTCTTC.

The chain recombines TRBV5-6 with TRBJ1-1, with a possible D match to TRBD1 (5 bases). Trimming took 3 bases from V and 1 from J, leaving 10 bases between them. There are 14 residues in the CDR3. In germline, CDR1 is SGHDT, CDR2 YYEEEE. CDR3: CASSSWGENTEAFF. In DNA form, the CDR3 reads TGTGCCAGCAGCTCCTGGGGGGAGAACACTGAAGCTTTCTTT.

The rearrangement uses TRBV20-1 and TRBJ2-3, with 8 bases lining up with TRBD2. This CDR3 comprises 15 residues. Germline CDR1 DFQATT, CDR2 SNEGSKA (reference sequence). V lost 0 bases and J lost 2; bases outside the gene matches: 4. The CDR3 DNA reads TGCAGTGCTAGAGATTTAGCGGGGCTCACAGATACGCAGTATTTT. It translates to CSARDLAGLTDTQYF.

This clonotype was found a few times. The chain recombines TRBV20-1 with TRBJ2-1; TRBD1 matches at 7 bases. With 0 bases clipped from V and 5 bases from J, the junction kept 10 bases outside the gene matches. Germline-derived CDR1 and CDR2 are DFQATT and SNEGSKA (reference sequence). The CDR3 loop spans 16 amino acids. The CDR3 sequence is CSARELQGLPNNEQFF. The CDR3 DNA reads TGCAGTGCTAGAGAATTACAGGGGTTACCCAACAATGAGCAGTTCTTC.